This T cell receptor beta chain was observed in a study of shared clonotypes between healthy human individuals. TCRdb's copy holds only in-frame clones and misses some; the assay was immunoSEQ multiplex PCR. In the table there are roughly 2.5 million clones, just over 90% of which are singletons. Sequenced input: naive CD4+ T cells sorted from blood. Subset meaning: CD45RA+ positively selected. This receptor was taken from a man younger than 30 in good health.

CDR3 DNA: TGTGCCAGCAGCTTAAGTGGAGGCGGGTACAGTGAAGCTTTCTTT. It specifies CASSLSGGGYSEAFF. This sequence joins TRBV11-2 and TRBJ1-1; unclear D gene. The CDR3 runs to 15 residues. Germline CDR1 SGHAT, CDR2 FQNNGV. V lost 2 bases, J lost 7 bases, and 17 bases lay in between.